Listed below are T cell receptor beta chains from one sample, sequenced in a study of vaccination and CD4 T cells after COVID-19. No antigen has been assigned to these receptors. TCRdb analysed the PCR reads with MiXCR anew, one entry per CDR3 protein. The profile shows thousands of distinct CDR3 sequences, about 61% of them singletons. Sequenced: CD4+ T cells from blood, cultured in vitro. Receptors were obtained from a human donor who had recovered from COVID-19. Both conserved end residues are trimmed from each CDR3. Fields, in order: V gene, J gene, CDR3 protein.

>TRBV19|TRBJ2-3
ASSVDRDTQY
>TRBV7-2|TRBJ1-2
ASSLPWGYGYT
>TRBV20-1|TRBJ1-1
SAPGATNTEAF
>TRBV24-1|TRBJ1-5
ATSDLTGYGNQPQH
>TRBV20-1|TRBJ1-5
SASLRQGGQPQH
>TRBV5-4|TRBJ2-3
ASSLTGGGADTQY
>TRBV6-5|TRBJ1-5
ASSLRGGSTGNQPQH
>TRBV30|TRBJ1-1
AWSRSAEAF
>TRBV19|TRBJ1-5
ASSIEGSNSNQPQH
>TRBV7-2|TRBJ1-5
ASSQGALTVQPQH
>TRBV20-1|TRBJ2-5
SARDGSGGQETQY
>TRBV20-1|TRBJ1-5
SARRIGSNQPQH
>TRBV28|TRBJ2-3
ASSPPGGLSDTQY
>TRBV12-3/TRBV12-4|TRBJ2-2
ASSPRLPGTGELF
>TRBV19|TRBJ2-7
ASSIERGTSYEQY
>TRBV20-1|TRBJ2-3
SAREDTDTQY
>TRBV19|TRBJ2-7
ASSIEGMSSYEQY
>TRBV6-1|TRBJ1-2
ASTPSGPRAHGYT
>TRBV5-1|TRBJ2-7
ASSLEPGRDYEQY
>TRBV2|TRBJ1-2
ASSVGQDYGYT
>TRBV5-1|TRBJ2-1
ARALETSGGDHYNEQF
>TRBV6-1|TRBJ1-5
ASSETGGYNQPQH
>TRBV20-1|TRBJ1-1
SARGGRGTEAF
>TRBV20-1|TRBJ2-4
SASQGPIAKNIQY
>TRBV15|TRBJ1-5
ATSRESGLNQPQH
>TRBV5-1|TRBJ2-7
ASSPQVAYEQY
>TRBV7-9|TRBJ1-2
ASSTWTGDYGYT
>TRBV7-8|TRBJ2-5
ASSLGRTSGQETQY
>TRBV7-2|TRBJ1-1
ASSLVAGGPTEAF
>TRBV28|TRBJ2-1
ASTQQLGASNEQF
>TRBV15|TRBJ2-1
ATSRDRGRGPDEQF
>TRBV7-2|TRBJ1-2
ASSFRQDNYGYT
>TRBV24-1|TRBJ2-2
ATSDSGTTRNTGELF
>TRBV19|TRBJ2-4
ASSIGSASGGNIQY
>TRBV18|TRBJ2-5
ASSLMPLAGQETQY
>TRBV4-1|TRBJ2-5
ASSLFPVLNQETQY
>TRBV7-2|TRBJ1-5
ASSLGRAGNQPQH